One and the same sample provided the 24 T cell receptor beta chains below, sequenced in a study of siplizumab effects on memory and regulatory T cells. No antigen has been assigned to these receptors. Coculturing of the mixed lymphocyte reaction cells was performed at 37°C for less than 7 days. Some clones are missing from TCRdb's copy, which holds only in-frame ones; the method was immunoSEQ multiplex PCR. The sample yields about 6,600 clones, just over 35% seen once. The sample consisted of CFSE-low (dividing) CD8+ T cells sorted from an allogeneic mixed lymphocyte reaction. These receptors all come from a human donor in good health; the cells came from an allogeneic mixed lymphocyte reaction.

The CDR3 here is CASSSGFSGSSDTGELFF. The CDR3 bases are TGTGCCAGCAGTTCAGGATTTAGCGGGAGTTCGGACACCGGGGAGCTGTTTTTT. V gene TRBV27 combines with J gene TRBJ2-2; 9 nucleotides align to TRBD2. The CDR3 has 18 amino acids. Trimming at V came to 4 bases and at J to 3 bases, leaving 12 bases not matched to a gene. Per germline, CDR1 MNHEY and CDR2 SMNVEV (reference sequence).

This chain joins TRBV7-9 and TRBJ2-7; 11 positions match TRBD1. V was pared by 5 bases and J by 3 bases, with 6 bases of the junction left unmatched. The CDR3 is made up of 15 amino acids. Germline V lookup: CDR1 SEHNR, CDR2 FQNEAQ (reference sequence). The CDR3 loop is CASSTTGTGGYEQYF. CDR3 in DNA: TGTGCCAGCAGCACAACCGGGACAGGGGGCTACGAGCAGTACTTC.

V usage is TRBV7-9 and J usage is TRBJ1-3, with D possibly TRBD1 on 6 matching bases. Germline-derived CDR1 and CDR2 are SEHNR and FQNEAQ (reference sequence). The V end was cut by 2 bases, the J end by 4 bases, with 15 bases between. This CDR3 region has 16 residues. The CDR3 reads CASSLPLRGVGNTIYF. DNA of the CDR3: TGTGCCAGCAGCTTACCTCTCAGGGGTGTGGGAAACACCATATATTTT.

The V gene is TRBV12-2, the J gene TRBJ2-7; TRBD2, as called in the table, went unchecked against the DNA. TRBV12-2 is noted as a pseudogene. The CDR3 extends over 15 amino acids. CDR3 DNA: TGTGCCAGCAGCTTAGCGTCCCGGTTCTCCTACGAGCAGTACTTC. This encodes CASSLASRFSYEQYF.

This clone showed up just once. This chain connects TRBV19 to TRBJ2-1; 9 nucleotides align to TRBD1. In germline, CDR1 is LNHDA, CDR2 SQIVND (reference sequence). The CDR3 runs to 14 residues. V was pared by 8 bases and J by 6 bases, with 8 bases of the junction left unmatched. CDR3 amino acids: CASSGTGIFNEQFF. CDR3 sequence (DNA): TGTGCCAGTTCCGGGACAGGGATCTTCAATGAGCAGTTCTTC.

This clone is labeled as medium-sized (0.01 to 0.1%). The CDR3: CASSLLGLAGAPGGETQYF. In DNA, the CDR3 is TGTGCCAGCAGCTTGCTAGGGTTAGCGGGAGCCCCCGGTGGAGAGACCCAGTACTTC. The chain joins TRBV5-4 to TRBJ2-5; 9 bases match TRBD2. V trimming: 1 base; J trimming: 4 bases; junction bases outside the gene matches: 17. Germline-derived CDR1 and CDR2 are SGHNT and YYREEE (reference sequence). CDR3 size: 19 residues.

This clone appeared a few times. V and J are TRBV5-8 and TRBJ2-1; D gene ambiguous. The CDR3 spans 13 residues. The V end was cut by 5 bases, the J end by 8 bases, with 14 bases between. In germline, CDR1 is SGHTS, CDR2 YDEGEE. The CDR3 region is CASRKRGADEQFF. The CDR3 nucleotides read TGTGCCAGCAGAAAAAGAGGAGCCGATGAGCAGTTCTTC.

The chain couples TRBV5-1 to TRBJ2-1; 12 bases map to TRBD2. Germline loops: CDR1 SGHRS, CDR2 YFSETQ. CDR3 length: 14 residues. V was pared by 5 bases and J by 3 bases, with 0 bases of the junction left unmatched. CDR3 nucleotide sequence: TGCGCCAGCAGACTAGCGGGGGGCTACAATGAGCAGTTCTTC. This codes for CASRLAGGYNEQFF.

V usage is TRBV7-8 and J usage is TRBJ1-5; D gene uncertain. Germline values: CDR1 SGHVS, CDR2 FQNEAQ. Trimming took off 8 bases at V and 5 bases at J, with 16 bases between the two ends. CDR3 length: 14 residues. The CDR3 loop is CASQTMDDDQPQHF. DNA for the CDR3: TGTGCCAGCCAAACAATGGACGATGATCAGCCCCAGCATTTT. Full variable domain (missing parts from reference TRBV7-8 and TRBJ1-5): GAGVSQSPRYKVAKRGQDVALRCDPISGHVSLFWYQQALGQGPEFLTYFQNEAQLDKSGLPSDRFFAERPEGSVSTLKIQRTQQEDSAVYLCASQTMDDDQPQHFGDGTRLSIL.

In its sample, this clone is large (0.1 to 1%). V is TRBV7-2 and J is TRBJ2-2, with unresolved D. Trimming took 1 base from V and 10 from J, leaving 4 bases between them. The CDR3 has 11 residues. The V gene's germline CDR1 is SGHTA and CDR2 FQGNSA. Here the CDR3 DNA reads TGTGCCAGCAGCTTAGGGTCGGAGCTGTTTTTT. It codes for CASSLGSELFF.

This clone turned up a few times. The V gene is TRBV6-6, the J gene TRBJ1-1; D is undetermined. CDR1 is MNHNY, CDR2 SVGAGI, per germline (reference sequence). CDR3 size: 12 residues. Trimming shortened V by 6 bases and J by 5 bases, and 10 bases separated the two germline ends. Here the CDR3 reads CASRSVETEAFF. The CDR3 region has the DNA TGTGCCAGCAGGTCAGTAGAAACTGAAGCTTTCTTT.

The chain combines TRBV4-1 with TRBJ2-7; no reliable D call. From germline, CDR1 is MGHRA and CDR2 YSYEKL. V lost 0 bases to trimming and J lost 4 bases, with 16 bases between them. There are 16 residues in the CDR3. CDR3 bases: TGCGCCAGCAGCCAAGAAGACCGGGCTGGTTCTTACGAGCAGTACTTC. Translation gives CASSQEDRAGSYEQYF.

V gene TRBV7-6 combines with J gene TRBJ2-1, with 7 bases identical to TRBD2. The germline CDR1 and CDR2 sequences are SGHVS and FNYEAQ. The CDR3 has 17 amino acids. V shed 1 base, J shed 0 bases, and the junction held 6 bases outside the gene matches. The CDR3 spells CASSLGLAVVSYNEQFF. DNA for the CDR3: TGTGCCAGCAGCTTAGGCCTAGCGGTCGTCTCCTACAATGAGCAGTTCTTC.

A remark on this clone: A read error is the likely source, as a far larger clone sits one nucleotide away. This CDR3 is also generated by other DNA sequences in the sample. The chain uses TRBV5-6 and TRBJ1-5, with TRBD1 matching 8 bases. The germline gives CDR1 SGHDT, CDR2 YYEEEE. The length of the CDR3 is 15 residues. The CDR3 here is CASSFGTGNVQPQHF. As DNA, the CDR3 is TGTGCCAGCAGCTTCGGGACAGGAAATGTTCAGCCTCAGCATTTT.

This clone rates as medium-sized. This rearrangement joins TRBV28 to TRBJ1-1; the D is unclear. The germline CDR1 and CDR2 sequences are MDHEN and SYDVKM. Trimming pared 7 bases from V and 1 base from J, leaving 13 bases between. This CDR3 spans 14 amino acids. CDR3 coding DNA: TGTGCCAGCATGATTAGTTATGCGAACACTGAAGCTTTCTTT. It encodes CASMISYANTEAFF.

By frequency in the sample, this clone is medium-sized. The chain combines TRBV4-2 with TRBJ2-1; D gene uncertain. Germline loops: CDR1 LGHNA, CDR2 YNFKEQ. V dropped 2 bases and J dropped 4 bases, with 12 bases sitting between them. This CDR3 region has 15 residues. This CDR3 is CASSQTVRVYNEQFF. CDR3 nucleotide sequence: TGTGCCAGCAGCCAAACGGTTAGGGTGTACAATGAGCAGTTCTTC.

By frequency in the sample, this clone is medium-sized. In DNA, the CDR3 is TGTGCCATCTCATCAGGTTCCTACAATGAGCAGTTCTTC. Amino acids: CAISSGSYNEQFF. The chain has TRBV27 and TRBJ2-1; D not certain. Trimming stripped 10 bases from V and 1 base from J, with 11 bases between. This CDR3 has 13 amino acids. Germline V gene sequence: CDR1 MNHEY, CDR2 SMNVEV (reference sequence).

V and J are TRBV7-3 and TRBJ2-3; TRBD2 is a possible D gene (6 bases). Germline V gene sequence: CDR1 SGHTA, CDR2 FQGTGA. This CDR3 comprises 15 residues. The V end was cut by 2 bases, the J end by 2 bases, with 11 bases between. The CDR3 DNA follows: TGTGCCAGCAGCTTAGTTACGGGAGTCACAGATACGCAGTATTTT. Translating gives CASSLVTGVTDTQYF.

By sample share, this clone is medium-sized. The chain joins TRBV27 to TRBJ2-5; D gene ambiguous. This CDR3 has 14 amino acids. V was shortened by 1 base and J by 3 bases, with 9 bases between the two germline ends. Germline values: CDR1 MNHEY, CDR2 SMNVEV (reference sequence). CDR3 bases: TGTGCCAGCAGTTTATTGGGCAATAAAGAGACCCAGTACTTC. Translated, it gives CASSLLGNKETQYF.

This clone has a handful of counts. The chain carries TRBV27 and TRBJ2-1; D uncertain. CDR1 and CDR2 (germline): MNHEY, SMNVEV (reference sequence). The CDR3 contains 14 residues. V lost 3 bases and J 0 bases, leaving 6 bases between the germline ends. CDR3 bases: TGTGCCAGCAGTTTGCAGAGCTCCTACAATGAGCAGTTCTTC. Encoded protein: CASSLQSSYNEQFF.

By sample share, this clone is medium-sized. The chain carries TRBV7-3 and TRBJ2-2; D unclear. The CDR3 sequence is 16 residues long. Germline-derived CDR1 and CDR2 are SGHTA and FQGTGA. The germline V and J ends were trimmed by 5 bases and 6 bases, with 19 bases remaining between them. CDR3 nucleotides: TGTGCCAGCAGCCCCTTGGGTCAAAGGTTCGCCGGGGAGCTGTTTTTT. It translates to CASSPLGQRFAGELFF.

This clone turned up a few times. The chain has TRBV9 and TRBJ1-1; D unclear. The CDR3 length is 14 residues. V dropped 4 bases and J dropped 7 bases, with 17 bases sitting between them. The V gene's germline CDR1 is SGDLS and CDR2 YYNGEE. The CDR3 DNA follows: TGTGCCAGCAGCCCCAGCGGGCAATTAGGTGAAGCTTTCTTT. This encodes CASSPSGQLGEAFF.

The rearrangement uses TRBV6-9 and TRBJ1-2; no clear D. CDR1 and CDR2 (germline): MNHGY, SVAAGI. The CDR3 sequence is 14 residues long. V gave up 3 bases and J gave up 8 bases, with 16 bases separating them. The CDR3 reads CASSYSGGSSGYTF. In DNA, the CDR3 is TGTGCCAGCAGTTACTCGGGTGGCTCTTCCGGCTACACCTTC.

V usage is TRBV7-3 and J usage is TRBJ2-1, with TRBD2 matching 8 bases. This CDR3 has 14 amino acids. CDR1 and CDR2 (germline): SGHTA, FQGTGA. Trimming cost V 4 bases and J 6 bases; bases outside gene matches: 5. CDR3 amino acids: CASSSIAGFNEQFF. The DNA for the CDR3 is TGTGCCAGCAGCTCAATAGCGGGATTCAATGAGCAGTTCTTC.